The 10 T cell receptor beta chains presented below share a single source sample, sequenced in a study of glioma-infiltrating T cells (dated by TCRdb to the mid-2010s). The data were produced on an Illumina MiSeq. TCR alpha and beta CDR3 regions were amplified with the iRepertoire nested amplicon-rescue multiplex PCR (arm-PCR) platform from RNA. TCRdb reprocessed the public reads (quality trimming at Q25 with fastp, clone calling with MiXCR) and kept in-frame beta chains. One record per CDR3 amino acid sequence lists the most common genes and DNA. Recorded for this sample are more than 95,000 distinct CDR3 sequences; 20% to 25% of them occurred a single time. The ten largest account for over 12% of the sample. The sample comprised glioma tissue, nonneoplastic brain tissue, or PBMCs (not recorded which). The receptors stem from a human donor with low-grade glioma or glioblastoma, undergoing nonglioma brain surgery, or in good health (not recorded which).

As concerns this clonotype: This may be a read error, as it is one base from a much larger clone. The chain joins TRBV4-3 to TRBJ1-1, with D possibly TRBD1 on 6 matching bases. The CDR3 runs 13 residues. The germline gives CDR1 LGHNA, CDR2 YSLEER. For the CDR3, the DNA is TGCGCCACCAGCCAAGTCGGGGGCCGCGAAGCTTTCTTT. Its translation: CATSQVGGREAFF.

This clonotype was counted many times. The CDR3: CSGSVPGSTGELFF. The CDR3 DNA reads TGCAGTGGGTCCGTTCCGGGAAGCACCGGGGAGCTGTTTTTT. V usage is TRBV20-1 and J usage is TRBJ2-2; D possibly corresponds to TRBD2 (5 bases). The CDR3 spans 14 residues. Germline CDR1 is DFQATT and CDR2 is SNEGSKA (reference sequence). Trimming left V 7 bases short and J 4 bases short, with 16 bases between.

This clonotype was seen repeatedly, ten times or more. At one end the junction does not follow the germline gene, possibly because of a read error. The gene calls are TRBV19 and TRBJ2-7; D may be TRBD1 (6 bases). Germline CDR1 and CDR2: LNHDA and SQIVND (reference sequence). The CDR3 extends over 15 amino acids. The CDR3 nucleotides are TGTGCCAGTAGTATCGATCGGGGACAAACCTACGAGCAATACTTC. This encodes CASSIDRGQTYEQYF.

This clonotype appeared a few times. Given a much more abundant clone one base away, this may be a read error. Lacking the conserved final phenylalanine or tryptophan, this CDR3 likely reflects a read error. The V call is TRBV20-1, the J call TRBJ1-1; no definite D call. The germline V gene encodes CDR1 DFQATT and CDR2 SNEGSKA (reference sequence). The V and J ends lost 3 bases and 0 bases respectively, with 8 bases between them. The CDR3 loop spans 13 amino acids. CDR3 nucleotide sequence: TGCAGTGCTAGTCAGTACATGAACACTGAAGCTTTCCTT. Protein: CSASQYMNTEAFL.

This clonotype was seen many times. This rearrangement joins TRBV7-2 to TRBJ2-4; 7 bases agree with TRBD2. The CDR3 sequence is 14 residues long. In germline, CDR1 is SGHTA, CDR2 FQGNSA. J lost 4 bases, V lost 5 bases, and 5 bases had no gene match. In nucleotides, the CDR3 is TGTGCCAGCAGCCCAGGGAGGGGTAAAAACATTCAGTACTTC. Protein: CASSPGRGKNIQYF. Together with reference TRBV7-2 and TRBJ2-4, the CDR3 gives the full variable domain: GAGVSQSPSNKVTEKGKDVELRCDPISGHTALYWYRQSLGQGLEFLIYFQGNSAPDKSGLPSDRFSAERTGGSVSTLTIQRTQQEDSAVYLCASSPGRGKNIQYFGAGTRLSVL.

This clonotype appeared many times. The CDR3 sequence: CASSYQHGLGQETQYF. In DNA form, the CDR3 reads TGTGCCAGCAGCTACCAACACGGACTAGGACAAGAGACCCAGTACTTC. This chain uses TRBV6-2 or TRBV6-3 with TRBJ2-5; TRBD2 aligns across 7 bases. The trim removed 6 bases at V and 2 bases at J, leaving 12 bases unmatched. Germline CDR1 MNHEY, CDR2 SVGEGT. This CDR3 is 16 amino acids long.

This clonotype was seen ten or more times. This chain connects TRBV18 to TRBJ2-2; D gene uncertain. CDR3 length equals 17 residues. Germline values: CDR1 KGHSH, CDR2 LQKENI. V was clipped by 2 bases and J by 1 base, with 14 bases between them. The CDR3 sequence: CASSPTEYSLNTGELFF. CDR3 DNA sequence: TGTGCCAGCTCACCAACGGAATATTCGTTGAACACCGGGGAGCTGTTTTTT.

This clonotype has more than one count but fewer than ten. V gene TRBV24-1 combines with J gene TRBJ2-3; 8 nucleotides align to TRBD2. The CDR3 runs 15 residues. Germline trimming cut 5 bases from V and 7 bases from J; bases unmatched to any gene: 10. Germline lookup yields CDR1 KGHDR and CDR2 SFDVKD. The CDR3 loop reads CATSGGPGTRNTQYF. The CDR3 bases are TGTGCCACCAGTGGGGGGCCCGGGACTAGAAATACGCAGTATTTT.

This clonotype was seen ten or more times. The chain uses TRBV24-1 and TRBJ1-1, with TRBD1 identical over 8 bases. The CDR3 is 14 residues long. Trimming took 7 bases from V and 1 from J; bases not matched to a gene: 4. Germline lookup yields CDR1 KGHDR and CDR2 SFDVKD. As DNA, the CDR3 is TGTGCCACCAGCCGGACAGGGCCGAACACTGAAGCTTTCTTT. Amino acids: CATSRTGPNTEAFF.

The sample holds a few counts of this clonotype. V and J are TRBV19 and TRBJ2-1; D is possibly TRBD2 (5 bases). This CDR3 is built from 16 residues. V was clipped by 3 bases and J by 5 bases, with 17 bases between them. Per the germline V gene, CDR1 is LNHDA and CDR2 is SQIVND (reference sequence). The CDR3 region is CASSMWPISDNNEQFF. The DNA of the CDR3 is TGTGCCAGTAGTATGTGGCCTATTAGCGACAACAATGAGCAGTTCTTC.